These 8 T cell receptor beta chains were sequenced from one sample in a study of CD8+ T cells in alopecia areata. RNA extraction and reverse transcription yielded cDNA as sequencing template. The assay was immunoSEQ multiplex PCR, and TCRdb's table has in-frame clones only and misses some. The sample has 65,000 to 75,000 clones; roughly 44% are singletons. Source: CD8+ T cells sorted from blood, taken at week 0. The source is a human donor with alopecia areata.

The CDR3 coding sequence is TGTGCCAGCAGCTCAAACTCCTACGAGCAGTACTTC. It is translated as CASSSNSYEQYF. The chain is built from TRBV28 and TRBJ2-7; D remains ambiguous. In germline, CDR1 is MDHEN, CDR2 SYDVKM. Trimming pared 6 bases from V and 0 bases from J, leaving 6 bases between. The CDR3 loop spans 12 amino acids.

CDR3 nucleotides: TGTGCCTGGAGGGGACTAGTCTACGAGCAGTACTTC. Its translation: CAWRGLVYEQYF. The chain links TRBV30 to TRBJ2-7, with 8 bases matching TRBD2. CDR3 length equals 12 residues. Germline values: CDR1 GTSNPN, CDR2 SVGIG (reference sequence). The ends lost 3 bases at V and 3 bases at J; junction bases unmatched: 1.

This clone was detected a few times. The rearrangement links TRBV11-2 to TRBJ1-4; a possible D gene is TRBD1 (6 bases). V lost 1 base and J lost 0, with 15 bases in between. Germline V CDR1 and CDR2: SGHAT, FQNNGV. The length of the CDR3 is 18 residues. The CDR3 protein is CASSLVATGGPTNEKLFF. CDR3 nucleotide sequence: TGTGCCAGCAGCTTAGTGGCGACCGGGGGGCCAACTAATGAAAAACTGTTTTTT.

V is TRBV9 and J is TRBJ2-7, with D unresolved. There are 13 residues in the CDR3. The V end was cut by 3 bases, the J end by 0 bases, with 7 bases between. Germline V gene sequence: CDR1 SGDLS, CDR2 YYNGEE. DNA for the CDR3: TGTGCCAGCAGCGGACAACTCTCCTACGAGCAGTACTTC. It yields the protein CASSGQLSYEQYF.

The J gene is TRBJ2-5, the V gene TRBV9, with D tentatively TRBD2 (6 bases). Trimming stripped 3 bases from V and 5 bases from J, with 14 bases between. The CDR3 consists of 14 residues. Germline V gives CDR1 SGDLS, CDR2 YYNGEE. The CDR3 spells CASSGGTPAETQYF. The CDR3 coding sequence is TGTGCCAGCAGCGGAGGGACTCCGGCGGAGACCCAGTACTTC.

This clone occurred a few times. The chain employs TRBV29-1 and TRBJ2-5; the D is unclear. Germline V CDR1 and CDR2: SQVTM, ANQGSEA. The CDR3 covers 16 residues. V gave up 1 base and J gave up 0 bases, with 15 bases separating them. The CDR3 DNA reads TGCAGCGTTGAAGTCTTGGCGGCAGCATACCAAGAGACCCAGTACTTC. It specifies CSVEVLAAAYQETQYF.

The chain combines TRBV29-1 with TRBJ2-7; possibly TRBD1 for D (6 bases). Germline V gene sequence: CDR1 SQVTM, CDR2 ANQGSEA. Between the trimmed V and J ends, which lost 6 bases and 3 bases, there was a span of 9 bases. CDR3 length: 11 amino acids. CDR3 in DNA: TGCAGCGTAGCGGACAGCTACGAGCAGTACTTC. Translated: CSVADSYEQYF.

The chain uses TRBV7-2 and TRBJ2-7; D gene ambiguous. The V and J ends lost 6 bases and 3 bases respectively, with 9 bases between them. This CDR3 is 12 amino acids long. The V gene's germline CDR1 is SGHTA and CDR2 FQGNSA. The CDR3: CASSFDRYEQYF. CDR3 nucleotides: TGTGCCAGCAGTTTTGACCGCTACGAGCAGTACTTC.